These 23 T cell receptor beta chains were sequenced from one sample in a study of cytomegalovirus exposure and HLA in healthy donors. PCR involved 60 Vbeta and 13 Jbeta primers. Sequencing was performed with immunoSEQ multiplex PCR; in TCRdb, only in-frame clones are kept and a portion is missing. The data contain about 130,000 clones, around 80% of them singletons. Sequencing was carried out using PBMCs. The receptors come from a man aged 45-65 years in good health and CMV-seronegative.

This chain joins TRBV5-1 and TRBJ2-1; tentative D call: TRBD1 (6 bases). The CDR3 consists of 12 residues. Trimming took 2 bases from V and 7 from J, leaving 7 bases between them. Germline V gives CDR1 SGHRS, CDR2 YFSETQ. This CDR3 reads CASSLQGNEQFF. As DNA, the CDR3 is TGCGCCAGCAGCTTACAGGGAAATGAGCAGTTCTTC. Together with reference TRBV5-1 and TRBJ2-1, the CDR3 gives the full variable domain: KAGVTQTPRYLIKTRGQQVTLSCSPISGHRSVSWYQQTPGQGLQFLFEYFSETQRNKGNFPGRFSGRQFSNSRSEMNVSTLELGDSALYLCASSLQGNEQFFGPGTRLTVL.

The gene calls are TRBV20-1 and TRBJ1-4; no clear D gene. CDR3 length: 11 residues. V lost 1 base, J lost 8 bases, and 5 bases lay in between. In germline, CDR1 is DFQATT, CDR2 SNEGSKA (reference sequence). As DNA, the CDR3 is TGCAGTGCTAGAGGCAGAGAAAAACTGTTTTTT. Translated: CSARGREKLFF.

The chain links TRBV5-6 to TRBJ2-5; tentatively, D is TRBD2 (5 bases). Trimming removed 1 base from V and 0 bases from J, with 13 bases in between. The CDR3 loop spans 16 amino acids. Germline V gene sequence: CDR1 SGHDT, CDR2 YYEEEE. CDR3 in amino acids: CASSLNRGRYQETQYF. DNA for the CDR3: TGTGCCAGCAGCTTGAACCGGGGTAGATACCAAGAGACCCAGTACTTC.

The CDR3 reads CASSLSTGELFF. The DNA of the CDR3 is TGTGCCAGCAGCCTATCTACCGGGGAGCTGTTTTTT. The chain uses TRBV7-2 and TRBJ2-2; no clear D. Germline V CDR1 and CDR2: SGHTA, FQGNSA. Trimming shortened V by 5 bases and J by 5 bases, and 6 bases separated the two germline ends. CDR3 length equals 12 residues.

Concerning this clone itself: This same CDR3 is encoded by further DNA sequences in the sample. This chain connects TRBV30 to TRBJ1-5; 8 nucleotides match TRBD1. Germline CDR1 reads GTSNPN; CDR2 reads SVGIG (reference sequence). The ends lost 0 bases at V and 5 bases at J; junction bases unmatched: 0. This CDR3 contains 13 residues. CDR3 residues: CAWSVQGDQPQHF. The DNA of the CDR3 is TGTGCCTGGAGTGTACAGGGGGATCAGCCCCAGCATTTT.

The chain is built from TRBV10-3 and TRBJ2-7; 9 nucleotides match TRBD2. In germline, CDR1 is ENHRY, CDR2 SYGVKD. The V segment lost 3 bases and the J segment 5 bases; nucleotides outside the gene matches: 5. The CDR3 consists of 14 residues. CDR3 sequence: CAISEAGGEDEQYF. CDR3 DNA sequence: TGTGCCATCAGTGAAGCGGGGGGAGAAGACGAGCAGTACTTC.

This sequence joins TRBV4-1 and TRBJ2-7, with TRBD2 matching over 9 bases. The germline gives CDR1 MGHRA, CDR2 YSYEKL. V shed 1 base, J shed 4 bases, and the junction held 8 bases outside the gene matches. The CDR3 length is 16 residues. CDR3 in amino acids: CASSQGERGVSYEQYF. The CDR3 DNA is TGCGCCAGCAGCCAAGGGGAGCGGGGGGTTAGTTACGAGCAGTACTTC.

This sequence joins TRBV4-1 and TRBJ2-7, with 7 nucleotides matching TRBD1. V lost 5 bases, J lost 3 bases, and 4 bases stayed unmatched. The CDR3 totals 13 residues. CDR1 is MGHRA and CDR2 is YSYEKL in the germline V gene. The CDR3 is CASSRDRNYEQYF. The CDR3 bases are TGCGCCAGCAGCAGGGACAGAAACTACGAGCAGTACTTC.

V and J are TRBV9 and TRBJ2-1; 10 bases match TRBD2. With 3 bases clipped from V and 4 bases from J, the junction kept 7 bases outside the gene matches. Germline V CDR1 and CDR2: SGDLS, YYNGEE. The CDR3 contains 16 residues. DNA for the CDR3: TGTGCCAGCAGCGGACCCAGCGGGGGGGCTTACAATGAGCAGTTCTTC. Translation: CASSGPSGGAYNEQFF.

The chain links TRBV9 to TRBJ1-3; 7 nucleotides align to TRBD1. The CDR3 covers 15 residues. Germline assignment: CDR1 SGDLS and CDR2 YYNGEE. Trimming removed 0 bases from V and 3 bases from J; junction bases left unmatched: 3. CDR3 nucleotide sequence: TGTGCCAGCAGCGTAGCCGGGACAGATGGAAACACCATATATTTT. Protein product: CASSVAGTDGNTIYF.

The V call is TRBV28, the J call TRBJ1-2; D perhaps matches TRBD1 (6 bases). The CDR3 covers 12 residues. Germline assignment: CDR1 MDHEN and CDR2 SYDVKM. The V end was cut by 7 bases, the J end by 4 bases, with 10 bases between. The CDR3 reads CASITRGYGYTF. CDR3 DNA: TGTGCCAGCATTACCAGGGGCTATGGCTACACCTTC.

The chain carries TRBV18 and TRBJ2-1; the match to TRBD2 covers 7 bases. The CDR3 runs 18 residues. With V trimmed by 3 bases and J by 4 bases, 15 bases remained unmatched. Germline V gene sequence: CDR1 KGHSH, CDR2 LQKENI. This chain's CDR3 is CASSPTGAGVLLYNEQFF. The CDR3 DNA reads TGTGCCAGCTCACCGACCGGTGCGGGGGTCTTGTTGTACAATGAGCAGTTCTTC.

CDR3 region: CASSRAAHSYEQYF. The DNA of the CDR3 is TGTGCCAGTAGCCGAGCGGCCCACTCCTACGAGCAGTACTTC. The chain employs TRBV19 and TRBJ2-7, with D perhaps matching TRBD2 (5 bases). The CDR3 is 14 residues long. Trimming removed 6 bases from V and 0 bases from J, with 12 bases in between. Germline V gives CDR1 LNHDA, CDR2 SQIVND (reference sequence).

The genes are TRBV27 and TRBJ1-1, with D perhaps matching TRBD1 (5 bases). The CDR3 totals 13 residues. In germline, CDR1 is MNHEY, CDR2 SMNVEV (reference sequence). V lost 6 bases and J 12 bases, leaving 20 bases between the germline ends. DNA for the CDR3: TGTGCCAGCAGACTAACACAACGGGGGGGACCTTTCTTT. This translates into CASRLTQRGGPFF.

V and J are TRBV13 and TRBJ1-5; D unresolved. V lost 0 bases to trimming and J lost 5 bases, with 14 bases between them. CDR3 length: 16 amino acids. Germline V gene lookup returns CDR1 PRHDT and CDR2 FYEKMQ (reference sequence). The chain's CDR3 is CASSLGPGGFDQPQHF. For the CDR3, the DNA is TGTGCCAGCAGCTTAGGCCCGGGAGGGTTCGATCAGCCCCAGCATTTT.

The J gene is TRBJ2-3, the V gene TRBV7-2; the D gene is possibly TRBD2 (5 bases). The germline V and J ends were trimmed by 5 bases and 1 base, with 13 bases remaining between them. The length of the CDR3 is 15 residues. In germline, CDR1 is SGHTA, CDR2 FQGNSA. CDR3 protein: CASSPSFSRTDTQYF. CDR3 in DNA: TGTGCCAGCAGCCCTAGCTTCAGCCGCACAGATACGCAGTATTTT.

The rearrangement joins TRBV29-1 to TRBJ1-2, with TRBD1 as a possible D gene (5 bases). Germline V gives CDR1 SQVTM, CDR2 ANQGSEA. V was clipped by 5 bases and J by 8 bases, with 18 bases between them. The CDR3 length is 13 residues. The CDR3 spells CSVRSQGAVGYTF. The CDR3 coding sequence is TGCAGCGTTCGGAGTCAGGGTGCCGTAGGCTACACCTTC.

In this sample, this clone turned up once. The J gene is TRBJ1-2, the V gene TRBV6-5, with D unresolved. The CDR3 extends over 12 amino acids. Germline V gene lookup returns CDR1 MNHEY and CDR2 SVGAGI. Trimming left V 7 bases short and J 5 bases short, with 11 bases between. CDR3 protein: CASTHPGYGYTF. CDR3 DNA: TGTGCCAGCACCCACCCGGGGTATGGCTACACCTTC.

This clone was picked up a small number of times. The chain combines TRBV18 with TRBJ2-5, with D perhaps matching TRBD1 (5 bases). The ends were cut back, 3 bases at V and 3 bases at J, with 8 bases in the middle. Germline V gene lookup returns CDR1 KGHSH and CDR2 LQKENI. This CDR3 has 13 residues. The CDR3 region has the DNA TGTGCCAGCTCACCGCGACAGAAAGAGACCCAGTACTTC. Its protein product is CASSPRQKETQYF.

V usage is TRBV7-9 and J usage is TRBJ2-2; 7 nucleotides agree with TRBD2. CDR1 is SEHNR, CDR2 FQNEAQ, per germline (reference sequence). The CDR3 runs to 15 residues. V lost 1 base and J lost 4; bases outside the gene matches: 3. CDR3 sequence: CASSLEGRGTGELFF. CDR3 coding DNA: TGTGCCAGCAGCTTAGAAGGGAGGGGCACCGGGGAGCTGTTTTTT.

This clone came up once. The chain links TRBV4-3 to TRBJ1-1; possibly TRBD1 for D (5 bases). Germline CDR1 is LGHNA and CDR2 is YSLEER. The CDR3 totals 16 residues. V dropped 0 bases and J dropped 4 bases, with 15 bases sitting between them. CDR3 in amino acids: CASSQEGEGPRTEAFF. CDR3 sequence (DNA): TGCGCCAGCAGCCAAGAGGGGGAGGGTCCACGCACTGAAGCTTTCTTT.

The gene calls are TRBV5-6 and TRBJ1-1; a weak D match, TRBD1 (6 bases). Germline CDR1 is SGHDT and CDR2 is YYEEEE. Between the trimmed V and J ends, which lost 2 bases and 1 base, there was a span of 9 bases. The CDR3 has 14 residues. The CDR3 protein is CASSLGQRNTEAFF. The CDR3 region has the DNA TGTGCCAGCAGCTTAGGACAGCGGAACACTGAAGCTTTCTTT.

The sample holds one count of this clone. The CDR3 nucleotides read TGTGCCAGCAGCTTAGCCAGGTGGGCTAGCGGGGGCCGAGGGGGAGAGACCCAGTACTTC. This gives the protein CASSLARWASGGRGGETQYF. V and J are TRBV7-8 and TRBJ2-5, with TRBD2 matching 10 bases. The CDR3 is 20 residues long. The J segment lost 4 bases and the V segment lost 0 bases, leaving 17 bases of the junction unmatched. Germline CDR1 SGHVS, CDR2 FQNEAQ.